In its sample, the clone carrying this TCR beta chain was seen once. Its target is unknown. Up to about 2 ug genomic DNA was used for TCRB CDR3 amplification. Sequencing used immunoSEQ multiplex PCR; TCRdb keeps in-frame clones, though not all of them. The sample includes some 58,000 clones, around 85% seen only once; the top ten take about 8.1%. The time point denotes: after dendritic cell vaccination, including at tumor progression/relapse. Trimming took off 3 bases at V and 1 base at J, with 10 bases between the two ends. Looked up from germline, CDR1 is KGHSY and CDR2 is FQNENV. This CDR3 has 15 residues. The sample originates from a study of glioma-infiltrating T cells after dendritic cell vaccination. General study findings and limits: No direct clonality-survival link was found; a diverse polyclonal response may matter. Few patients contributed both blood and tumor specimens.

The sequence was collected from a human donor with glioblastoma. This rearrangement joins TRBV16 to TRBJ1-5; D call uncertain. The input for sequencing was blood, taken after dendritic cell vaccination. The CDR3 protein is CASSHHSGSNQPQHF. The CDR3 DNA reads as TGTGCCAGCAGCCATCACTCAGGAAGCAATCAGCCCCAGCATTTT.